Listed below are T cell receptor beta chains from one sample, sequenced in a study of shared clonotypes between healthy human individuals. The protocol was immunoSEQ multiplex PCR, while the TCRdb copy is restricted to in-frame clones and leaves out a portion. The table records around 640,000 clones, approximately 96% of them present only once. The sample was naive CD8+ T cells sorted from blood. The origin of the receptors is a woman in her twenties or thirties in good health. CDR3s include the opening cysteine and the closing phenylalanine or tryptophan. D genes are given only for firm matches. Clone size is stated in some rows and not others, as once, few, many or a class when expanded.

CAWSRGLHSNQPQHF | TGTGCCTGGAGTAGGGGATTACATAGCAATCAGCCCCAGCATTTT | once | TRBJ1-5 | . | TRBV30
CASSIGGTSTDTQYF | TGTGCCAGCAGCATAGGTGGAACTAGCACAGATACGCAGTATTTT | . | TRBJ2-3 | . | TRBV11-1
CASSPANEQYF | TGTGCCAGCAGTCCGGCCAACGAGCAGTACTTC | once | TRBJ2-7 | . | TRBV2
CATSSSGFSTDTQYF | TGTGCCACCAGCAGTTCAGGTTTCAGCACAGATACGCAGTATTTT | . | TRBJ2-3 | . | TRBV15
CASSVGAVVWTDTQYF | TGTGCCAGCAGCGTAGGAGCGGTCGTATGGACAGATACGCAGTATTTT | . | TRBJ2-3 | . | TRBV9
CASSPAGGAFGAFF | TGTGCCAGCAGCCCTGCTGGGGGCGCGTTTGGAGCTTTCTTT | . | TRBJ1-1 | . | TRBV5-6
CASSRGQQGVANYGYTF | TGTGCCAGCAGCCGGGGGCAGCAGGGGGTAGCTAACTATGGCTACACCTTC | once | TRBJ1-2 | TRBD1 | TRBV5-6
CASSGTGTPGANVLTF | TGTGCCAGCAGCGGGACGGGGACCCCTGGGGCCAACGTCCTGACTTTC | . | TRBJ2-6 | . | TRBV9
CASSFSVGEQFF | TGTGCCAGCAGTTTCTCCGTGGGTGAGCAGTTCTTC | . | TRBJ2-1 | . | TRBV27
CASSRGGGGFREQYF | TGTGCCAGCAGTCGCGGGGGAGGGGGGTTTCGCGAGCAGTACTTC | . | TRBJ2-7 | . | TRBV27
CASSQDMRGSGNTIYF | TGCGCCAGCAGCCAAGATATGAGAGGGTCTGGAAACACCATATATTTT | . | TRBJ1-3 | . | TRBV4-1
CASSSNIAGGGEQYF | TGTGCCAGCAGCTCGAACATAGCGGGAGGTGGCGAGCAGTACTTC | . | TRBJ2-7 | TRBD2 | TRBV7-9
CATWASGRAVQRFNEQFF | TGTGCTACGTGGGCTAGCGGGAGGGCCGTCCAAAGGTTCAATGAGCAGTTCTTC | . | TRBJ2-1 | TRBD2 | TRBV19
CASSQVAGGRETQYF | TGTGCCAGCAGCCAAGTAGCGGGAGGGAGGGAGACCCAGTACTTC | . | TRBJ2-5 | TRBD2 | TRBV4-2
CASSLGGRRDKIPYEQYF | TGTGCCAGCAGCTTAGGGGGGAGGCGTGACAAAATCCCCTACGAGCAGTACTTC | once | TRBJ2-7 | . | TRBV7-2
CASGLVLAGTDTQYF | TGTGCTAGTGGTTTGGTACTAGCAGGCACAGATACGCAGTATTTT | . | TRBJ2-3 | . | TRBV12-5
CASSFGDAGNTIYF | TGTGCCAGCAGCTTCGGCGATGCTGGAAACACCATATATTTT | . | TRBJ1-3 | . | TRBV5-6
CASSFRGQSVGEAFF | TGTGCCAGCAGCTTCCGCGGTCAGTCCGTCGGAGAAGCTTTCTTT | . | TRBJ1-1 | . | TRBV7-9
CASSWDYYEQYF | TGTGCCAGCAGCTGGGACTACTACGAGCAGTACTTC | . | TRBJ2-7 | TRBD2 | TRBV11-2
CASGLTLDRDQPQHF | TGTGCTAGTGGTTTGACCCTGGACAGGGACCAGCCCCAGCATTTT | few | TRBJ1-5 | TRBD1 | TRBV12-5
CASSLPTGGNGYTF | TGTGCCAGCAGCCTCCCGACAGGGGGGAATGGCTACACCTTC | . | TRBJ1-2 | TRBD1 | TRBV7-9
CASSSQGRPYGYTF | TGTGCCAGCAGTTCACAGGGACGGCCCTATGGCTACACCTTC | once | TRBJ1-2 | . | TRBV27
CASSRGSTEAFF | TGTGCCAGCAGCCGAGGGAGCACTGAAGCTTTCTTT | . | TRBJ1-1 | . | TRBV7-9
CASSHSSANKETQYF | TGTGCCAGCAGCCACTCTAGCGCCAACAAAGAGACCCAGTACTTC | . | TRBJ2-5 | . | TRBV13
CASSHWTGRNTEAFF | TGTGCCAGTAGTCACTGGACAGGAAGGAACACTGAAGCTTTCTTT | . | TRBJ1-1 | TRBD1 | TRBV19
CASSQVYRAGGNTIYF | TGCGCCAGCAGCCAAGTCTACAGGGCGGGTGGAAACACCATATATTTT | once | TRBJ1-3 | . | TRBV4-1
CASSQPRTGGDTGELFF | TGTGCCAGCAGCCAACCCCGGACAGGGGGCGACACCGGGGAGCTGTTTTTT | . | TRBJ2-2 | TRBD1 | TRBV7-9
CASSSSSYEQYF | TGTGCCAGCAGTTCCAGCTCCTACGAGCAGTACTTC | few | TRBJ2-7 | . | TRBV27
CASSVPTGGAEAFF | TGTGCCAGCAGCGTCCCGACAGGGGGGGCTGAAGCTTTCTTT | . | TRBJ1-1 | TRBD1 | TRBV11-2
CASSLSTGGAGEQFF | TGTGCCAGCAGTTTATCGACAGGGGGCGCGGGTGAGCAGTTCTTC | . | TRBJ2-1 | TRBD1 | TRBV27
CASSLSLGPGANVLTF | TGTGCCAGCAGTTTATCTTTAGGTCCCGGGGCCAACGTCCTGACTTTC | . | TRBJ2-6 | . | TRBV28
CASSSYRGRFPGELFF | TGTGCCAGCAGTTCCTACCGAGGACGGTTTCCCGGGGAGCTGTTTTTT | . | TRBJ2-2 | . | TRBV28
CASSLAARGFTEAFF | TGTGCCAGCAGCTTGGCGGCCAGGGGATTCACTGAAGCTTTCTTT | . | TRBJ1-1 | . | TRBV5-6
CASRFFVNTGELFF | TGTGCCAGCAGGTTCTTTGTGAACACCGGGGAGCTGTTTTTT | . | TRBJ2-2 | . | TRBV6-5
CATSRDGSGRLYNEQFF | TGTGCCACCAGCAGAGACGGTAGCGGGAGGCTATACAATGAGCAGTTCTTC | . | TRBJ2-1 | TRBD2 | TRBV15
CASSVDSASSYEQYF | TGTGCCAGCAGCGTAGATTCAGCTAGCTCCTACGAGCAGTACTTC | . | TRBJ2-7 | . | TRBV9
CASSASGQDFLEQYF | TGTGCCAGCAGCGCCTCGGGACAGGACTTCTTGGAGCAGTACTTC | . | TRBJ2-7 | TRBD1 | TRBV5-4
CASSSGLVPDTQYF | TGTGCCAGCAGCTCCGGACTAGTCCCAGATACGCAGTATTTT | . | TRBJ2-3 | TRBD2 | TRBV5-4
CASSRGQAGEQYF | TGTGCCAGCAGTCGCGGACAGGCGGGGGAGCAGTACTTC | . | TRBJ2-5 | . | TRBV28
CASSSSTGVSYNEQFF | TGTGCCAGCAGCTCCTCTACGGGAGTCAGCTACAATGAGCAGTTCTTC | . | TRBJ2-1 | . | TRBV7-9
CASSQGLAGSTGELFF | TGCGCCAGCAGCCAGGGGCTAGCGGGAAGCACCGGGGAGCTGTTTTTT | . | TRBJ2-2 | TRBD2 | TRBV4-1
CASSQDQLGYETSTDTQYF | TGTGCCAGCAGCCAAGACCAACTAGGGTACGAAACTAGCACAGATACGCAGTATTTT | . | TRBJ2-3 | . | TRBV4-2
CASRPGQSYEQYF | TGTGCCAGCAGACCCGGACAGAGCTACGAGCAGTACTTC | . | TRBJ2-7 | . | TRBV28
CASSYGKYNEQFF | TGTGCCAGCAGTTACGGCAAATACAATGAGCAGTTCTTC | . | TRBJ2-1 | . | TRBV27
CASSPPSGSSYNEQFF | TGTGCCAGCAGTCCCCCGAGCGGGAGCTCCTACAATGAGCAGTTCTTC | . | TRBJ2-1 | TRBD2 | TRBV7-9
CASSAALASGHEQYF | TGTGCCAGCAGCGCCGCTTTAGCTAGTGGCCACGAGCAGTACTTC | . | TRBJ2-7 | . | TRBV9
CASSQGLAGGNEQFF | TGTGCCAGCAGCCAGGGACTAGCGGGGGGGAATGAGCAGTTCTTC | few | TRBJ2-1 | TRBD2 | TRBV5-4
CASSLTPGWESYEQYF | TGTGCCAGCAGCTTGACCCCGGGGTGGGAGAGCTACGAGCAGTACTTC | . | TRBJ2-7 | . | TRBV5-4